What follows describes a single T cell receptor beta chain. Its antigen is unidentified. Germline CDR1 reads LGHNA; CDR2 reads YNFKEQ. The ends lost 4 bases at V and 5 bases at J; junction bases unmatched: 9. The CDR3 sequence is 16 residues long. This entry comes from a study of CD8+ T cells in alopecia areata. Study observations and caveats: Higher clonality and more expanded CD8+ clones appeared in lesional than normal scalp. Sharing of TCR sequences between patients (possibly for HLA-related reasons) was less clear than in mice.

In each case, RNA was isolated and then reverse transcribed into cDNA as the sequencing template. Repertoires were generated with immunoSEQ multiplex PCR, while TCRdb's copy carries only in-frame clones and drops some. The sample gives about 15,000 clones, 50% to 75% of which show up once; around 12% is in the top ten. Alopecia areata patients had lesional scalp punch biopsies and peripheral blood taken from them. The sample taken for sequencing was skin. The chain employs TRBV4-2 and TRBJ2-2; 8 nucleotides agree with TRBD2. The sequence was collected from a human donor with alopecia areata. CDR3 sequence: CASSLGGLGATGELFF. The CDR3 DNA sequence: TGTGCCAGCAGCCTAGGGGGACTAGGGGCGACCGGGGAGCTGTTTTTT.